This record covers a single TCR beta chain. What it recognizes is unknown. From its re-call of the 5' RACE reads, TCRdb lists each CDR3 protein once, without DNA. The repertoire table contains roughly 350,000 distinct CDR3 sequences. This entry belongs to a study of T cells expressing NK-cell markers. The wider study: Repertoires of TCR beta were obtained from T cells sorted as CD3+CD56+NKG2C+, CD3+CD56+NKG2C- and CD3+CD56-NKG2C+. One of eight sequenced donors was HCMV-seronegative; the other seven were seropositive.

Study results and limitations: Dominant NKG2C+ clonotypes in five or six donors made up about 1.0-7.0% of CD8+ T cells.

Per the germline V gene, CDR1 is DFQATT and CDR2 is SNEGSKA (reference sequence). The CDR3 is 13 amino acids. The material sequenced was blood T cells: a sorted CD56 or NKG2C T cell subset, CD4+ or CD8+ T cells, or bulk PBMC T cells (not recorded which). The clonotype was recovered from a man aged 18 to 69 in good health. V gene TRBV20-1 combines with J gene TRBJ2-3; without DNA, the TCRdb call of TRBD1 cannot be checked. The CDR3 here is CSARGNGGDTQYF.